The T cell receptor beta chain described here comes from a study of T cells in localized non-small cell lung cancer. The study's findings and limits: In adjacent lung, a median roughly 60 of the top 100 tumor clones were found. Uninvolved nearby lung showed the greatest T cell clonality, exceeding that found in tumor. Longer overall survival associated with higher blood T cell density; shorter survival with higher adjacent-lung clonality.

The data were produced by immunoSEQ multiplex PCR, yet TCRdb's version contains in-frame clones alone and is incomplete. This table holds tens of thousands of clones, about 86% found once. The CDR3 has 13 residues. Germline CDR1 reads SGHNT; CDR2 reads YENEEA. With 0 bases removed from V and 10 bases from J, the gap between germline ends came to 12 bases. Notes on this clone: The target antigen is unknown.

The chain uses TRBV11-3 and TRBJ1-1, with D unclear. The sequences come from peripheral blood, collected before any cancer treatment. This clonotype was obtained from a woman aged 18-49 years with stage III lung adenocarcinoma. The CDR3 sequence: CASSLDTGTSAFF. CDR3 nucleotides: TGTGCCAGCAGCTTAGATACGGGTACCTCAGCTTTCTTT.